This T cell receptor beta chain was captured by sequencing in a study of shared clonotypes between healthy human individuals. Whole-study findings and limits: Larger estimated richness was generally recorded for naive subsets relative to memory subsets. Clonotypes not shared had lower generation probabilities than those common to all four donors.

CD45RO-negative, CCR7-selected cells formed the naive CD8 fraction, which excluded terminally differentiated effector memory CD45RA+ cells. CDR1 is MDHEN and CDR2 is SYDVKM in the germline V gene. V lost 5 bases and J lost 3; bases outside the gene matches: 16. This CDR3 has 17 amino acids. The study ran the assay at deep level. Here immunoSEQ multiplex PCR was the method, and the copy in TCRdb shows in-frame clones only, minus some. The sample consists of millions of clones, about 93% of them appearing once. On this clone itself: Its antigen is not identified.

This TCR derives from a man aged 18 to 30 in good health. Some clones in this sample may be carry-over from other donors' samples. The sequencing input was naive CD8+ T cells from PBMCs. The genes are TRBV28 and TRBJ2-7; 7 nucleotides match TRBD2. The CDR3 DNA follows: TGTGCCAGCAGTCAAAAATTCCGACTAGCAGCAAGCTACGAGCAGTACTTC. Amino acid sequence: CASSQKFRLAASYEQYF.